The T cell receptor beta chain under discussion was sequenced for a study of blood T cell repertoires in COVID-19 (dated by TCRdb to 2018 to 2021). The study in broad terms: Collaborator samples came from the United States, Italy and Spain and covered acute and convalescent phases of COVID-19. Where HLA class I and class II types were available, the types were taken from metadata supplied by the sample provider, not from assay-based typing. Nearly every sample came with metadata listing a de-identified subject ID, COVID-19 status, age in years and sex. The prospective study material was composed of cDNA or gDNA derived from T cells, B-cell-depleted T cells, or PBMCs. Deeply sampled blood TCRbeta repertoires from subjects exposed to, actively infected with, or recovered from COVID-19 were included in the dataset. The samples were drawn from two sources: the first 160 participants of the ongoing ImmuneRACE study, and 1,200 or so subjects contributed by 6 global collaborators. The repertoires were released in a freely available public database meant as a resource for research on the immune response to SARS-CoV-2. What the work shows at the level of the full study, not this receptor alone: Clinical and demographic metadata were provided uncurated, with the amount varying by source and participant.

TCRbeta CDR3 regions were amplified from genomic DNA by means of the immunoSEQ Assay, a bias-controlled multiplex PCR. Under the source paper's analysis protocol: Nucleated cell counts per sample were estimated from amplification of reference gene primers within the assay. To quantify the absolute abundance of each unique TCRbeta CDR3 rearrangement, sequence reads were collapsed and filtered. For each sample, productive Simpson clonality was calculated as the square root of Simpson's diversity index across productive rearrangements. Imported from immuneACCESS, the table was reduced by TCRdb to in-frame sequences with V and J called. These copies leave out some clones; in studies compared against another copy, an unresolved V gene accounts for under half, and the cause of the remainder is not known. That table furnishes V, J and clone size, whereas the DNA furnished D and trimming. In all, the sample holds 280,000 or so clones, and roughly 90% of those were seen once. The top ten clonotypes cover about 1.8% of the sample.

A remark on this clone: This receptor's antigen is unknown. The sample holds no much larger clone one base away, and base qualities are not on file.

Per the germline V gene, SGHDT is the CDR1 and YYEEEE is the CDR2. V and J lose 2 bases and 5 bases, and a span of 11 bases separates them. Including the terminal cysteine and phenylalanine, the CDR3 comprises 13 residues. Only CDR3 DNA is held: 39 bases, read in frame from base 1. Enrolling through a virtual design, the prospective study's participants ranged in age from roughly 18 to 90 years and lived across roughly 23 United States geographic areas. In the prospective study, cohorts were assigned on the basis of participant-reported clinical history obtained from a screening survey and a study questionnaire. In the prospective study, whole blood, serum and a nasopharyngeal or oropharyngeal swab were collected from each participant by mobile phlebotomists. Additional blood draws and questionnaires over an approximately two-month period could optionally be provided by prospective study participants. Before DNA extraction, prospective study blood samples were shipped either frozen or at room temperature.

The chain joins TRBV5-6 to TRBJ2-7, with TRBD1 tentatively as D gene (5 bases match). This TCR was sampled from a woman aged 18-29 years with acute COVID-19. The specimen sequenced was PBMCs or T cells enriched from blood (not recorded which). The CDR3 loop reads CASSFSGPNEQYF. In nucleotide form, the sequence is TGTGCCAGCAGCTTTTCAGGGCCTAACGAGCAGTACTTC.